These 24 T cell receptor beta chains were sequenced from one sample in a study of shared clonotypes between healthy human individuals. Generated by immunoSEQ multiplex PCR, the TCRdb table keeps only in-frame clones and is missing some. The repertoire holds 1.5 million to 2.5 million clones, around 96% seen once, with more than 0.95% in the top ten. The naive CD8 population came from CD45RO-negative cells selected for CCR7, without terminally differentiated effector memory CD45RA+ cells. Specimen: naive CD8+ T cells sorted from blood. Source of these receptors: a young man in good health.

The chain joins TRBV5-1 to TRBJ1-1; no definite D call. V dropped 4 bases and J dropped 8 bases, with 12 bases sitting between them. Germline assignment: CDR1 SGHRS and CDR2 YFSETQ. The CDR3 is made up of 12 amino acids. In nucleotides, the CDR3 is TGCGCCAGCAGCCCCCACGGTCCGGAAGCTTTCTTT. As protein: CASSPHGPEAFF.

The rearrangement joins TRBV4-3 to TRBJ2-1, with 9 bases aligning to TRBD2. Germline V gene lookup returns CDR1 LGHNA and CDR2 YSLEER. V gave up 3 bases and J gave up 9 bases; unmatched junction bases: 3. The CDR3 loop spans 13 amino acids. CDR3 loop: CASSHLLAGEQFF. DNA for the CDR3: TGCGCCAGCAGCCACTTACTAGCGGGTGAGCAGTTCTTC.

V usage is TRBV7-8 and J usage is TRBJ2-7; 9 bases fit TRBD1. Losses at the gene ends were 2 bases for V and 4 bases for J; bases not matched to a gene: 12. This CDR3 region has 17 residues. Germline V gives CDR1 SGHVS, CDR2 FQNEAQ. The CDR3 sequence: CASSLKLAGQGLYEQYF. CDR3 DNA sequence: TGTGCCAGCAGCTTAAAATTGGCGGGACAGGGATTATACGAGCAGTACTTC.

Points on this clone: The sample carries other DNA sequences with the same CDR3. This chain uses TRBV6-1 with TRBJ2-5; D uncertain. V was shortened by 2 bases and J by 0 bases, with 1 base between the two germline ends. CDR1 MNHNS and CDR2 SASEGT come from the germline V gene. The CDR3 spans 12 residues. Written as DNA, the CDR3 is TGTGCCAGCAGTGAATACCAAGAGACCCAGTACTTC. As protein: CASSEYQETQYF.

The chain links TRBV7-6 to TRBJ1-2; D unresolved. V dropped 1 base and J dropped 2 bases, with 11 bases sitting between them. This CDR3 has 15 residues. Germline CDR1 and CDR2: SGHVS and FNYEAQ. The CDR3 DNA sequence: TGTGCCAGCAGCTTAGGATTAGGGTCAAACTATGGCTACACCTTC. Its translation: CASSLGLGSNYGYTF.

A word on this clone: A read error may account for a junction end that differs from germline. The CDR3 sequence: CASSLAPETEAFF. DNA of the CDR3: TGTGCTAGCAGCTTAGCGCCGGAGACTGAAGCTTTCTTT. The rearrangement joins TRBV7-7 to TRBJ1-1; D remains unclear. Germline V gene lookup returns CDR1 SSHAT and CDR2 FNYEAQ (reference sequence). The CDR3 spans 13 residues.

The chain recombines TRBV5-1 with TRBJ1-1; 8 bases align to TRBD1. Per the germline V gene, CDR1 is SGHRS and CDR2 is YFSETQ. The length of the CDR3 is 12 residues. V trimming: 10 bases; J trimming: 4 bases; junction bases outside the gene matches: 6. The CDR3 loop is CARPTGGTEAFF. The CDR3 bases are TGCGCCCGACCAACAGGGGGCACTGAAGCTTTCTTT.

This CDR3 reads CASSLRTPNTGELFF. As DNA, the CDR3 is TGTGCCAGCAGCTTGAGGACGCCGAACACCGGGGAGCTGTTTTTT. This rearrangement joins TRBV5-4 to TRBJ2-2, with D unresolved. The CDR3 extends over 15 amino acids. V dropped 1 base and J dropped 0 bases, with 7 bases sitting between them. Looked up from germline, CDR1 is SGHNT and CDR2 is YYREEE (reference sequence).

The V gene is TRBV6-5, the J gene TRBJ2-7, with D hard to call. The germline gives CDR1 MNHEY, CDR2 SVGAGI. The V gene lost 2 bases and the J gene lost 5 bases, with 7 bases spanning the gap. CDR3 size: 12 residues. The CDR3 sequence: CASSYAGDEQYF. Here the CDR3 DNA reads TGTGCCAGCAGTTACGCCGGTGACGAGCAGTACTTC.

J is TRBJ2-7 and V is TRBV6-1, with D perhaps TRBD2 (6 bases). The germline V gene has CDR1 MNHNS and CDR2 SASEGT. Deletions cut 1 base from V and 5 bases from J, with 15 bases between. The CDR3 loop spans 15 amino acids. The CDR3 spells CASSEGWGLRDEQYF. CDR3 DNA sequence: TGTGCCAGCAGTGAAGGTTGGGGACTGAGGGACGAGCAGTACTTC.

The rearrangement joins TRBV5-1 to TRBJ2-7; D might be TRBD2 (5 bases). This CDR3 contains 14 residues. The V end lost 2 bases, the J end lost 3 bases, and 12 bases lay between the germline ends. CDR1 SGHRS and CDR2 YFSETQ come from the germline V gene. This CDR3 reads CASSFRPEVYEQYF. In nucleotides, the CDR3 is TGCGCCAGCAGCTTCCGGCCGGAGGTCTACGAGCAGTACTTC.

The rearrangement joins TRBV7-9 to TRBJ1-1; TRBD1 matches 9 bases. In germline, CDR1 is SEHNR, CDR2 FQNEAQ (reference sequence). V shed 8 bases, J shed 9 bases, and the junction held 4 bases outside the gene matches. There are 11 residues in the CDR3. Written as DNA, the CDR3 is TGTGCCAGCGACAGGGGGGACCAAGCTTTCTTT. Amino acids: CASDRGDQAFF.

The J gene is TRBJ1-5, the V gene TRBV30; a weak D match, TRBD1 (6 bases). The CDR3 loop spans 14 amino acids. The V end lost 0 bases, the J end lost 6 bases, and 12 bases lay between the germline ends. Germline V CDR1 and CDR2: GTSNPN, SVGIG (reference sequence). The CDR3 coding sequence is TGTGCCTGGAGTGTAAGGGGGATGGGTCAGCCCCAGCATTTT. Translation: CAWSVRGMGQPQHF.

The J gene is TRBJ2-6, the V gene TRBV10-2; TRBD2 matches at 10 bases. V trimming: 0 bases; J trimming: 1 base; junction bases outside the gene matches: 6. This CDR3 has 19 residues. Germline V lookup: CDR1 WSHSY, CDR2 SAAADI. CDR3 protein: CASSESTLLAGSGANVLTF. CDR3 DNA: TGCGCCAGCAGTGAGTCGACTCTACTAGCGGGGTCTGGGGCCAACGTCCTGACTTTC.

Of note for this clone: Within the sample, other DNA sequences also encode this same CDR3. CDR3 in DNA: TGCGCCAGCAGCTTAGCCTTGAACACTGAAGCTTTCTTT. It specifies CASSLALNTEAFF. J is TRBJ1-1 and V is TRBV5-1; D uncertain. The CDR3 runs 13 residues. CDR1 SGHRS and CDR2 YFSETQ come from the germline V gene. Trimming took off 2 bases at V and 0 bases at J, with 5 bases between the two ends.

The chain combines TRBV11-3 with TRBJ1-1; unclear D gene. Germline V CDR1 and CDR2: SGHNT, YENEEA. Trimming took off 0 bases at V and 5 bases at J, with 7 bases between the two ends. This CDR3 contains 13 residues. The CDR3 reads CASSLDGETEAFF. The CDR3 coding sequence is TGTGCCAGCAGCTTAGATGGGGAAACTGAAGCTTTCTTT.

With respect to this clone: This same CDR3 is encoded by further DNA sequences in the sample. The chain combines TRBV10-3 with TRBJ1-1; no clear D. Trimming pared 3 bases from V and 5 bases from J, leaving 4 bases between. CDR3 length: 11 residues. Germline lookup yields CDR1 ENHRY and CDR2 SYGVKD. CDR3 residues: CAISEGTEAFF. The CDR3, as DNA: TGTGCCATCAGTGAAGGAACTGAAGCTTTCTTT.

The V call is TRBV7-9, the J call TRBJ2-5; unclear D gene. The length of the CDR3 is 14 residues. V lost 3 bases to trimming and J lost 3 bases, with 11 bases between them. Germline V gives CDR1 SEHNR, CDR2 FQNEAQ (reference sequence). The CDR3 is CASSFSAAKETQYF. CDR3 DNA sequence: TGTGCCAGCAGCTTCTCTGCAGCTAAAGAGACCCAGTACTTC.

Worth noting for this clone: At the DNA level, this CDR3 is encoded by other sequences in the same sample as well. CDR3 in DNA: TGCGCCAGCAGCTTGGAAGGGGATACGCAGTATTTT. It specifies CASSLEGDTQYF. The chain employs TRBV5-1 and TRBJ2-3, with D uncertain. This CDR3 is built from 12 residues. With 0 bases removed from V and 6 bases from J, the gap between germline ends came to 5 bases. Germline V lookup: CDR1 SGHRS, CDR2 YFSETQ.

Comments on this clone: Other DNA sequences in this specimen translate into the identical CDR3. CDR3 amino acids: CASSLSGSYEQYF. CDR3 DNA sequence: TGTGCCAGCAGCTTATCGGGCTCCTACGAGCAGTACTTC. The rearrangement uses TRBV7-9 and TRBJ2-7; D gene ambiguous. The CDR3 runs 13 residues. V shed 2 bases and J shed 0 bases, with 5 bases lying between them. Germline V gene data show CDR1 as SEHNR and CDR2 as FQNEAQ (reference sequence).

A note on this clone: Different DNA sequences within this sample yield the same CDR3. The chain links TRBV13 to TRBJ1-1; 9 bases line up with TRBD1. The V segment lost 1 base and the J segment 1 base; nucleotides outside the gene matches: 1. CDR1 is PRHDT and CDR2 is FYEKMQ in the germline V gene (reference sequence). The CDR3 is made up of 15 amino acids. In nucleotides, the CDR3 is TGTGCCAGCAGCTTAGCGGGACAGGGGAACACTGAAGCTTTCTTT. Residues: CASSLAGQGNTEAFF.

The chain couples TRBV27 to TRBJ2-7; D remains ambiguous. CDR3 length: 14 amino acids. Germline assignment: CDR1 MNHEY and CDR2 SMNVEV (reference sequence). Trimming took 4 bases from V and 1 from J, leaving 11 bases between them. CDR3 sequence: CASSSLSASYEQYF. The CDR3 DNA follows: TGTGCCAGCAGTTCCCTCTCAGCGTCCTACGAGCAGTACTTC.

The gene calls are TRBV14 and TRBJ1-2; D not certain. This CDR3 spans 13 amino acids. The germline V gene has CDR1 SGHDN and CDR2 FVKESK. V dropped 3 bases and J dropped 6 bases, with 11 bases sitting between them. CDR3 nucleotides: TGTGCCAGCAGCCACTTCGGGGTGGATGGCTACACCTTC. It codes for CASSHFGVDGYTF.

The chain combines TRBV5-4 with TRBJ2-5; D is unresolved. Per the germline V gene, CDR1 is SGHNT and CDR2 is YYREEE (reference sequence). V was clipped by 4 bases and J by 3 bases, with 10 bases between them. The CDR3 is 13 residues long. CDR3 in amino acids: CASSLAHKETQYF. The CDR3 DNA sequence: TGTGCCAGCAGCCTGGCCCATAAAGAGACCCAGTACTTC. Full variable domain (outside the CDR3, taken from reference TRBV5-4 and TRBJ2-5): ETGVTQSPTHLIKTRGQQVTLRCSSQSGHNTVSWYQQALGQGPQFIFQYYREEENGRGNFPPRFSGLQFPNYSSELNVNALELDDSALYLCASSLAHKETQYFGPGTRLLVL.